This TCR beta chain was recovered during a study of shared clonotypes between healthy human individuals. Study-level information: Per donor, CD8 memory used one plate, CD8 naive used two, CD4 memory used three and CD4 naive used three.

Deep-level settings were used for running the assay. Sequencing was performed with immunoSEQ multiplex PCR; in TCRdb, only in-frame clones are kept and a portion is missing. The top ten clones hold around 0.13% of a sample with 2 million to 2.5 million clones, around 95% of them seen once. To note about this clone: An end of the junction differs from the germline gene, which may be a read error.

From germline, CDR1 is SSHAT and CDR2 FNYEAQ (reference sequence). This CDR3 has 15 residues. The V gene is TRBV7-7, the J gene TRBJ2-5; D perhaps matches TRBD1 (6 bases). The clonotype was recovered from a man younger than 35 in good health. Sequencing was carried out using naive CD4+ T cells sorted from blood. Subset noted: CD45RA+ positively selected. This CDR3 reads CASSLSQGPGETQYF. Here the CDR3 DNA reads TGTGCTAGCAGCTTAAGTCAGGGGCCGGGGGAGACCCAGTACTTC.